This T cell receptor beta chain originates from a study of identical twins' blood T cells. Germline V CDR1 and CDR2: MNHEY, SMNVEV (reference sequence). The V end lost 8 bases, the J end lost 6 bases, and 14 bases lay between the germline ends. This CDR3 region has 12 residues. This clonotype has a handful of counts. Its specificity is unknown. Study-wide results and caveats: Shared CDR3 clonotype counts between two donors mainly tracked the product of their cloneset sizes, twins included. Twins shared more top CDR3 clonotypes than unrelated donors did.

Three pairs of healthy female monozygous twins were the donors. TCR cDNA libraries were made from RNA using a previously described, modified protocol. TCRdb reprocessed the 5' RACE reads via MiXCR and lists one record per CDR3 protein. The sample records roughly 340,000 distinct CDR3 sequences, roughly 30% being singletons. This receptor was taken from a woman aged 18 to 50 in good health. Sequencing was carried out using PBMCs. V gene TRBV27 combines with J gene TRBJ2-7, with a possible D match to TRBD2 (6 bases). CDR3: CASWRGLGEQYF. DNA of the CDR3: TGTGCCAGCTGGCGGGGTTTAGGCGAGCAGTACTTC.